The clone carrying this T cell receptor (beta chain) was picked up a small number of times. This record belongs to a study of low-dose radiotherapy and immunotherapy resistance in tumors. Across the study: Patients took 300 mg oral aspirin daily for four cycles from cycle 1 day 1.

Time point meaning: after trial treatment. As for treatment: LDRT plus nivolumab, ipilimumab, low-dose cyclophosphamide and aspirin (RACIN trial). As a condition of eligibility, patients had advanced solid tumors lacking tumor-infiltrating lymphocytes. Primers used for first-strand cDNA, a TRAV- and TRBV-specific set, covered both alpha and beta chains. With a constant-region primer and a V-primer adapter, TCRs were subjected to approximately 18 PCR cycles of amplification. In vitro transcription amplified the mRNA that had been isolated. One entry per CDR3 protein, called by TCRdb with MiXCR from the reads. The sample shows around 84,000 distinct CDR3 sequences, under 20% of them seen only once. This CDR3 has 15 amino acids. Germline V gene data show CDR1 as SGHVS and CDR2 as FQNEAQ. V shed 1 base and J shed 1 base, with 11 bases lying between them.

The sample was PBMCs, taken after low-dose radiotherapy plus immunotherapy. The clonotype originates from a male donor with prostate cancer. The V gene is TRBV7-8, the J gene TRBJ2-7, with D possibly TRBD1 on 6 matching bases. CDR3 nucleotides: TGTGCCAGCAGCTTAGTTCAGGGGCCGTCCTACGAGCAGTACTTC. Encoded protein: CASSLVQGPSYEQYF.